This T cell receptor beta chain comes out of a study of T cell responses to AZD1222 COVID-19 vaccine. Study findings and constraints: Clonal diversity was possibly underestimated, and the donors were mostly white British, with more females. Without day 14 samples, only post-peak T cell repertoires were studied.

A word on this clone: The antigen is undetermined.

The protocol was immunoSEQ multiplex PCR, while the TCRdb copy is restricted to in-frame clones and leaves out a portion. In the table there are 86,000 or so clones, roughly 87% of which are singletons. Here the sequenced sample was peripheral blood, taken on day 0 of AZD1222 vaccination. This receptor was identified in an adult in good health.

The CDR3 is CASSESTGYSPLHF. CDR3 in DNA: TGTGCCAGCTCAGAAAGTACAGGGTACTCACCCCTCCACTTT. The gene calls are TRBV18 and TRBJ1-6; maybe TRBD1 (6 bases). The CDR3 length is 14 residues. The V and J ends lost 5 bases and 10 bases respectively, with 15 bases between them. Germline lookup yields CDR1 KGHSH and CDR2 LQKENI.